One sample yielded the 24 T cell receptor beta chains listed below, sequenced in a study of T-cell reconstitution after alpha-beta-depleted transplantation in children. During its preparation, the TCRbeta library received unique molecular identifiers. One entry per CDR3 protein, called by TCRdb with MiXCR from the PCR reads. The table has some 140,000 distinct CDR3 sequences, more than 9.5% seen once. The starting material was PBMCs, mostly from graft donor cells, obtained 180 days after TCRalphabeta/CD19-depleted stem cell transplant. These receptor sequences come from a girl under three years old who had a stem cell transplant for combined immunodeficiency, so the T cells may come from the graft donor.

This clonotype was seen repeatedly, ten times or more. The gene calls are TRBV10-3 and TRBJ2-3, with TRBD2 identical over 9 bases. Germline-derived CDR1 and CDR2 are ENHRY and SYGVKD. The CDR3 covers 15 residues. V shed 0 bases, J shed 5 bases, and the junction held 3 bases outside the gene matches. The DNA of the CDR3 is TGTGCCATCAGTGAGTCGCCTAGCGGGGAAGATACGCAGTATTTT. It is translated as CAISESPSGEDTQYF.

This clonotype appeared a few times. The V gene is TRBV25-1, the J gene TRBJ1-6, with 7 bases matching TRBD1. After removal of 2 bases from V and 5 bases from J, the junction contained 3 bases not matched to a gene. Germline CDR1 MGHDK, CDR2 SYGVNS. This CDR3 is built from 15 residues. CDR3 protein: CASSENRGHNSPLHF. In nucleotides, the CDR3 is TGTGCCAGCAGTGAAAACAGGGGCCATAATTCACCCCTCCACTTT.

This clonotype was counted at least ten times. This sequence joins TRBV7-3 and TRBJ2-1; D gene uncertain. Trimming left V 5 bases short and J 4 bases short, with 18 bases between. This CDR3 is 16 amino acids long. In germline, CDR1 is SGHTA, CDR2 FQGTGA. CDR3 in DNA: TGTGCCAGCAGCCCGGGTGGGCCAGGCCTTTACAATGAGCAGTTCTTC. Its protein product is CASSPGGPGLYNEQFF.

This clonotype was counted many times. This sequence joins TRBV28 and TRBJ1-6; TRBD1 might be the D (5 bases). This CDR3 is 17 amino acids long. Germline V gene sequence: CDR1 MDHEN, CDR2 SYDVKM. The V end lost 7 bases, the J end lost 7 bases, and 23 bases lay between the germline ends. The CDR3 sequence: CASTSVLIGARNSPLHF. The CDR3 coding sequence is TGTGCCAGCACCTCAGTTCTCATAGGGGCGCGGAATTCACCCCTCCACTTT. The variable domain in full, with the rest retrieved from reference TRBV28 and TRBJ1-6, is DVKVTQSSRYLVKRTGEKVFLECVQDMDHENMFWYRQDPGLGLRLIYFSYDVKMKEKGDIPEGYSVSREKKERFSLILESASTNQTSMYLCASTSVLIGARNSPLHFGNGTRLTVT.

This clonotype was seen a handful of times. The V and J genes are TRBV5-6 and TRBJ1-5; the D is unclear. Trimming took 0 bases from V and 0 from J, leaving 7 bases between them. Per germline, CDR1 SGHDT and CDR2 YYEEEE. The CDR3 runs 15 residues. CDR3 DNA sequence: TGTGCCAGCAGCTTGGGGTTCTATAGCAATCAGCCCCAGCATTTT. Translation: CASSLGFYSNQPQHF.

The chain carries TRBV20-1 and TRBJ1-2, with unresolved D. V was clipped by 3 bases and J by 4 bases, with 9 bases between them. Germline lookup yields CDR1 DFQATT and CDR2 SNEGSKA (reference sequence). The CDR3 spans 12 residues. CDR3 sequence reads: CSARWSGYGYTF. The CDR3 nucleotides are TGCAGTGCTAGGTGGTCGGGCTATGGCTACACCTTC.

J is TRBJ2-7 and V is TRBV15, with unresolved D. The length of the CDR3 is 15 residues. V was cut by 1 base and J by 2 bases, with 12 bases left in between. CDR1 is LNHNV and CDR2 is YYDKDF in the germline V gene (reference sequence). The CDR3 here is CATSRVGKDPYEQYF. CDR3 sequence (DNA): TGTGCCACCAGCAGAGTGGGTAAAGATCCCTACGAGCAGTACTTC.

The chain carries TRBV5-1 and TRBJ2-1; 14 positions agree with TRBD2. This CDR3 is 20 amino acids long. The ends lost 2 bases at V and 0 bases at J; junction bases unmatched: 10. Per germline, CDR1 SGHRS and CDR2 YFSETQ. CDR3 protein: CASSLLGLAGAISSYNEQFF. The CDR3 DNA follows: TGCGCCAGCAGCTTATTGGGACTAGCGGGAGCAATCAGCTCCTACAATGAGCAGTTCTTC.

V and J are TRBV9 and TRBJ2-1; no definite D call. V dropped 4 bases and J dropped 2 bases, with 13 bases sitting between them. Germline V gene data show CDR1 as SGDLS and CDR2 as YYNGEE. The CDR3 covers 15 residues. The CDR3 sequence is CASSPRDTAYNEQFF. CDR3 nucleotide sequence: TGTGCCAGCAGCCCCCGTGACACAGCCTACAATGAGCAGTTCTTC.

This clonotype has more than one count but fewer than ten. V is TRBV6-1 and J is TRBJ2-5; the D is unclear. V dropped 4 bases and J dropped 3 bases, with 33 bases sitting between them. The length of the CDR3 is 21 residues. Germline CDR1 MNHNS, CDR2 SASEGT. The CDR3 sequence is CASSGQTSGDLHIELEETQYF. For the CDR3, the DNA is TGTGCCAGCAGTGGGCAGACATCGGGCGATTTGCACATCGAATTAGAAGAGACCCAGTACTTC.

The chain is built from TRBV7-8 and TRBJ2-1, with 7 bases fitting TRBD2. The trim removed 2 bases at V and 5 bases at J, leaving 12 bases unmatched. The germline V gene has CDR1 SGHVS and CDR2 FQNEAQ. The CDR3 extends over 17 amino acids. CDR3 DNA sequence: TGTGCCAGCAGCTTACCGATGGGACTATTGCCCGACAATGAGCAGTTCTTC. Protein sequence: CASSLPMGLLPDNEQFF.

This clonotype was picked up many times. The chain recombines TRBV24-1 with TRBJ2-7; TRBD2 is a possible D gene (6 bases). The CDR3 runs 13 residues. Deletions cut 2 bases from V and 4 bases from J, with 8 bases between. Germline CDR1 is KGHDR and CDR2 is SFDVKD. The CDR3 region is CATSDWGRYEQYF. The CDR3 DNA reads as TGTGCCACCAGTGATTGGGGGAGGTACGAGCAGTACTTC.

The chain combines TRBV20-1 with TRBJ2-3, with a possible D match to TRBD1 (6 bases). Germline V gives CDR1 DFQATT, CDR2 SNEGSKA (reference sequence). The CDR3 length is 13 residues. V was cut by 1 base and J by 4 bases, with 9 bases left in between. CDR3 DNA: TGCAGTGCTAGAGTAGGACAGTCAGATACGCAGTATTTT. Translated: CSARVGQSDTQYF.

This clonotype was counted only a few times. This chain connects TRBV7-6 to TRBJ1-4, with a tentative D call TRBD1 (6 bases). The V end was cut by 5 bases, the J end by 6 bases, with 16 bases between. CDR3 length equals 15 residues. Germline V lookup: CDR1 SGHVS, CDR2 FNYEAQ. The CDR3 is CASSRAGERDEKLFF. For the CDR3, the DNA is TGTGCCAGCAGCCGCGCAGGGGAAAGGGATGAAAAACTGTTTTTT. The whole variable domain, remainder taken from reference TRBV7-6 and TRBJ1-4, is GAGVSQSPRYKVTKRGQDVALRCDPISGHVSLYWYRQALGQGPEFLTYFNYEAQQDKSGLPNDRFSAERPEGSISTLTIQRTEQRDSAMYRCASSRAGERDEKLFFGSGTQLSVL.

The CDR3 coding sequence is TGCAGTGCTAGACTCAGGTACTACACTGAAGCTTTCTTT. It is translated as CSARLRYYTEAFF. V is TRBV20-1 and J is TRBJ1-1; D remains unclear. Per germline, CDR1 DFQATT and CDR2 SNEGSKA (reference sequence). V was shortened by 2 bases and J by 3 bases, with 10 bases between the two germline ends. There are 13 residues in the CDR3.

This clonotype was recorded a few times. V and J are TRBV5-1 and TRBJ2-7; D unclear. CDR1 and CDR2 from the germline V gene are SGHRS and YFSETQ. The CDR3 has 15 amino acids. V lost 4 bases, J lost 0 bases, and 14 bases lay in between. CDR3 sequence: CASSTNPQNSYEQYF. The DNA of the CDR3 is TGCGCCAGCAGCACGAACCCACAGAACTCCTACGAGCAGTACTTC.

A few counts support this clonotype. This chain joins TRBV9 and TRBJ1-6; D is possibly TRBD1 (6 bases). Deletions cut 4 bases from V and 13 bases from J, with 18 bases between. Germline V lookup: CDR1 SGDLS, CDR2 YYNGEE. CDR3 length equals 14 residues. The CDR3 loop reads CASSSAGTPQPLHF. CDR3 DNA: TGTGCCAGCAGCTCAGCCGGGACACCTCAGCCCCTCCACTTT.

By share, this clonotype ranks as medium-sized. The chain links TRBV5-1 to TRBJ2-5, with TRBD1 matching over 9 bases. Per germline, CDR1 SGHRS and CDR2 YFSETQ. The CDR3 runs 14 residues. With 1 base clipped from V and 5 bases from J, the junction kept 3 bases outside the gene matches. This CDR3 is CASSLTGGLETQYF. The CDR3 DNA reads TGCGCCAGCAGCTTGACAGGGGGCTTGGAGACCCAGTACTTC.

This clonotype was seen a few times. J is TRBJ2-5 and V is TRBV20-1; D is undetermined. Germline CDR1 reads DFQATT; CDR2 reads SNEGSKA (reference sequence). The CDR3 contains 12 residues. Trimming stripped 0 bases from V and 4 bases from J, with 6 bases between. The CDR3 region is CSAREGSETQYF. CDR3 DNA sequence: TGCAGTGCTAGAGAAGGTTCAGAGACCCAGTACTTC.

This clonotype was counted between two and nine times. The rearrangement uses TRBV7-7 and TRBJ2-1, with 13 bases matching TRBD2. Germline CDR1 SSHAT, CDR2 FNYEAQ (reference sequence). The CDR3 contains 18 residues. The V gene end was trimmed by 5 bases and the J gene end by 0 bases; junction bases not matched to a gene: 7. CDR3 nucleotide sequence: TGTGCCAGCAGCACCGGACTAGCGGGAGAAATCTCCTACAATGAGCAGTTCTTC. This encodes CASSTGLAGEISYNEQFF.

This clonotype was counted only a few times. The chain couples TRBV5-1 to TRBJ2-5; TRBD2 aligns across 11 bases. In germline, CDR1 is SGHRS, CDR2 YFSETQ. V lost 3 bases to trimming and J lost 4 bases; unmatched junction nucleotides: 5. The CDR3 has 15 residues. CDR3 residues: CASSYTSGRSETQYF. The CDR3 DNA follows: TGCGCCAGCAGCTATACTAGCGGGAGATCAGAGACCCAGTACTTC.

The genes are TRBV29-1 and TRBJ2-1, with a tentative D call TRBD2 (6 bases). CDR3 length: 13 amino acids. Looked up from germline, CDR1 is SQVTM and CDR2 is ANQGSEA. V was pared by 4 bases and J by 8 bases, with 15 bases between. Written as DNA, the CDR3 is TGCAGCGTTGGAGCGGGTTTTGGCTATGAGCAGTTCTTC. It yields the protein CSVGAGFGYEQFF.

The chain is built from TRBV12-3 or TRBV12-4 and TRBJ1-1; 8 bases map to TRBD1. The junction had 1 base not matched to a gene; V was cut back by 6 bases and J by 1 base. This CDR3 region has 13 residues. The CDR3 region is CASRTGGNTEAFF. In nucleotides, the CDR3 is TGTGCCAGCAGAACAGGGGGGAACACTGAAGCTTTCTTT.

This chain uses TRBV20-1 with TRBJ1-1, with D uncertain. The V end lost 0 bases, the J end lost 1 base, and 3 bases lay between the germline ends. Germline CDR1 DFQATT, CDR2 SNEGSKA (reference sequence). The CDR3 runs 12 residues. The CDR3 DNA follows: TGCAGTGCTAGAGAGTGGAACACTGAAGCTTTCTTT. This translates into CSAREWNTEAFF.